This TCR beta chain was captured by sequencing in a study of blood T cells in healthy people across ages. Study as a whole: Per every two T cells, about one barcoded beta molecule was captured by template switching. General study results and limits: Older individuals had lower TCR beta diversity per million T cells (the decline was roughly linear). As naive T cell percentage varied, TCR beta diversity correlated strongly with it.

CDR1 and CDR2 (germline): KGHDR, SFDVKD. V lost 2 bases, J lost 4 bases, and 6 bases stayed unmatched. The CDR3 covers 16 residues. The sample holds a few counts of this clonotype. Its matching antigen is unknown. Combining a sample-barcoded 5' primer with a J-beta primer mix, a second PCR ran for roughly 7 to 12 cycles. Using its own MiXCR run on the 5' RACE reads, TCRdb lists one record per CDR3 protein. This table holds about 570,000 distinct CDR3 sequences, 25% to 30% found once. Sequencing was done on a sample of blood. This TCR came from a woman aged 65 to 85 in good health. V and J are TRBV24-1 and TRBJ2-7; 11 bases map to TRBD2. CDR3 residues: CATSDSGTSGGYEQYF. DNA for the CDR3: TGTGCCACCAGTGATTCCGGGACTAGCGGTGGGTACGAGCAGTACTTC.